The text below deals with one T cell receptor beta chain. Its antigen is still unknown. 60 Vbeta and 13 Jbeta primers were used in PCR. Produced via immunoSEQ multiplex PCR; TCRdb's table is partial and in-frame only. The data hold about 150,000 clones, with more than 60% observed a single time. This specimen belongs to a study of cytomegalovirus exposure and HLA in healthy donors. Whole-study findings and limits: In a later analysis, specific HLA alleles were associated with more than 15,000 TCR beta sequences at a 0.05 false discovery rate.

Sample: PBMCs. This receptor was obtained from a woman aged 45-65 years in good health and CMV-seropositive.

The CDR3 DNA is TGTGCCAGCAGACTGGACAGGGACAATCAGCCCCAGCATTTT. Amino acids: CASRLDRDNQPQHF. The chain combines TRBV5-5 with TRBJ1-5; 8 bases map to TRBD1. Unmatched junction bases numbered 4, after V lost 5 bases and J lost 3 bases. Germline V gene data show CDR1 as SGHKS and CDR2 as YYEKEE (reference sequence). The CDR3 contains 14 residues.